The 2 T cell receptor beta chains below were found in one sample sequenced in a study of T cell responses to AZD1222 COVID-19 vaccine. Only in-frame clones appear in the TCRdb table, and some are missing; sequencing was by immunoSEQ multiplex PCR. The table lists 150,000 to 250,000 clones, about 94% of them singletons. The sample consisted of peripheral blood, taken 28 days after the second AZD1222 dose. The source of these receptors is an adult who received the AZD1222 COVID-19 vaccine.

The chain uses TRBV18 and TRBJ1-6; D is uncertain. The CDR3 loop spans 15 amino acids. The V end lost 3 bases, the J end lost 5 bases, and 11 bases lay between the germline ends. Per germline, CDR1 KGHSH and CDR2 LQKENI. DNA for the CDR3: TGTGCCAGCTCACCTCAGACGGCGAATAATTCACCCCTCCACTTT. This codes for CASSPQTANNSPLHF. The full variable domain, with the rest looked up from reference TRBV18 and TRBJ1-6, is NAGVMQNPRHLVRRRGQEARLRCSPMKGHSHVYWYRQLPEEGLKFMVYLQKENIIDESGMPKERFSAEFPKEGPSILRIQQVVRGDSAAYFCASSPQTANNSPLHFGNGTRLTVT.

The chain is built from TRBV10-3 and TRBJ1-1; tentative D call: TRBD1 (6 bases). Trimming pared 3 bases from V and 3 bases from J, leaving 17 bases between. Germline loops: CDR1 ENHRY, CDR2 SYGVKD. This CDR3 is 16 amino acids long. CDR3 region: CAISDRRGGLDTEAFF. The CDR3 coding sequence is TGTGCCATCAGTGACCGGCGGGGGGGCTTGGACACTGAAGCTTTCTTT.